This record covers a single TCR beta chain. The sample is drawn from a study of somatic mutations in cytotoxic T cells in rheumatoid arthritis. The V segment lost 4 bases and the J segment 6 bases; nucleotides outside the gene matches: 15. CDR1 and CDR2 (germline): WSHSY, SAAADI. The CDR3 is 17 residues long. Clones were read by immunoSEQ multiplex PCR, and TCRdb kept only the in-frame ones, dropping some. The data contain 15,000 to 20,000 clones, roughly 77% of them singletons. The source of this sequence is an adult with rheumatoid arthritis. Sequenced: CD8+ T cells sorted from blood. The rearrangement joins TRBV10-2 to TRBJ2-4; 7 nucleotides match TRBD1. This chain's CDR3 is CASSGPGPGDRLNIQYF. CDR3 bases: TGCGCCAGCAGTGGGCCCGGACCCGGGGACAGATTAAACATTCAGTACTTC.